A selection of T cell receptor beta chains follows, all from one sample in a study of blood T cell repertoires in COVID-19. TCRdb's copy holds only in-frame clones and misses some; the assay was immunoSEQ multiplex PCR. The sample consists of fewer than 45,000 clones, about 90% of them appearing once. Specimen: peripheral blood. The receptors were sampled from a woman aged 25 to 39 in a cohort sampled during active COVID-19. The CDR3 runs from the conserved cysteine through the conserved F or W. The D gene is left open where the match is weak. Not every row has a clone size; where given, it reads once, few, many or a size class.

DNA: TGTGCCAGCAGCGTAGGAGGGGCGGGGTCTGAAGCTTTCTTT
CDR3: CASSVGGAGSEAFF
size: .
J: TRBJ1-1
D: .
V: TRBV9

DNA: TGTGCCAGCAGCCAAGGCGGATCGGGGGGGGATTTCTACGAGCAGTACTTC
CDR3: CASSQGGSGGDFYEQYF
size: .
J: TRBJ2-7
D: TRBD2
V: TRBV3-1/TRBV3-2

DNA: TGTGCCAGCAGTAGAGGCAGGGTGGCTAACTATGGCTACACCTTC
CDR3: CASSRGRVANYGYTF
size: .
J: TRBJ1-2
D: .
V: TRBV6-5

DNA: TGTGCCACCAGTGAGCTGACTAGCGGGAGCCAAGAGACCCAGTACTTC
CDR3: CATSELTSGSQETQYF
size: .
J: TRBJ2-5
D: TRBD2
V: TRBV24-1

DNA: TGTGCCAGTTATACAGGGGGGATTTACGAGCAGTACTTC
CDR3: CASYTGGIYEQYF
size: few
J: TRBJ2-7
D: .
V: TRBV21-1

DNA: TGTGCCAGCAGTTTAGTTCGCTCTAGCGGGAGGGATAATGAGCAGTTCTTC
CDR3: CASSLVRSSGRDNEQFF
size: .
J: TRBJ2-1
D: TRBD2
V: TRBV28

DNA: TGTGCCAGCTCCGGGACTAGCGGGAGGAATGAGCAGTTCTTC
CDR3: CASSGTSGRNEQFF
size: .
J: TRBJ2-1
D: TRBD2
V: TRBV9

DNA: TGTGCCAGCAGTCGGACAGGGGGCATTAGTCAGCCCCAGCATTTT
CDR3: CASSRTGGISQPQHF
size: .
J: TRBJ1-5
D: TRBD1
V: TRBV6-2/TRBV6-3

DNA: TGTGCCAGCAGCCCCCGAAGCGGCGGGAGCTCCTACGAGCAGTACTTC
CDR3: CASSPRSGGSSYEQYF
size: once
J: TRBJ2-7
D: TRBD2
V: TRBV7-8

DNA: TGCAGCGGAGGAGGGACTGAAGCTTTCTTT
CDR3: CSGGGTEAFF
size: .
J: TRBJ1-1
D: .
V: TRBV29-1

DNA: TGTGCCACCAGTGATACTGGACAGGGTAGCAATCAGCCCCAGCATTTT
CDR3: CATSDTGQGSNQPQHF
size: .
J: TRBJ1-5
D: TRBD1
V: TRBV24-1

DNA: TGCGCCAGCAGAGGGGACAGGGGTGGCTACACCTTC
CDR3: CASRGDRGGYTF
size: .
J: TRBJ1-2
D: TRBD1
V: TRBV5-1

DNA: TGTGCCAGCAGCTTGAGTAACTACGAGCAGTACTTC
CDR3: CASSLSNYEQYF
size: few
J: TRBJ2-7
D: .
V: TRBV7-2

DNA: TGTGCCAGCAGCCGTGGGACAGGGGGTCGAGAAAAACTGTTTTTT
CDR3: CASSRGTGGREKLFF
size: .
J: TRBJ1-4
D: TRBD1
V: TRBV7-9

DNA: TGCGCCAGCAGCCAAGATCCAGCGGGACAGGTAATTGAGCAGTTCTTC
CDR3: CASSQDPAGQVIEQFF
size: .
J: TRBJ2-1
D: .
V: TRBV4-3

DNA: TGTGCCAGCAGTTTGGGGGGGAGAACCACCGGGGAGCTGTTTTTT
CDR3: CASSLGGRTTGELFF
size: .
J: TRBJ2-2
D: TRBD2
V: TRBV28

DNA: TGTGCCAGCAGCCGGCGAGGCACTGAAGCTTTCTTT
CDR3: CASSRRGTEAFF
size: .
J: TRBJ1-1
D: .
V: TRBV14

DNA: TGCGCCAGCAGCCAAGAGAGGCTAGCGGGAGACGATGAGCAGTTCTTC
CDR3: CASSQERLAGDDEQFF
size: .
J: TRBJ2-1
D: TRBD2
V: TRBV4-1

DNA: TGTGCCACCATCCAACGGGGCTCTGGGGCCAACGTCCTGACTTTC
CDR3: CATIQRGSGANVLTF
size: .
J: TRBJ2-6
D: .
V: TRBV6-5

DNA: TGCGCCAGCAGCTTGGATTCCGGGACAGGGGGCCGTAGGAAAGAGACCCAGTACTTC
CDR3: CASSLDSGTGGRRKETQYF
size: .
J: TRBJ2-5
D: TRBD1
V: TRBV5-1

DNA: TGTGCCAGCAGTTACTCCGACTTTTCAAATGGCTACACCTTC
CDR3: CASSYSDFSNGYTF
size: .
J: TRBJ1-2
D: .
V: TRBV6-5

DNA: TGTGCCAGTAGTATACGACGGACTTCTAACTATGGCTACACCTTC
CDR3: CASSIRRTSNYGYTF
size: few
J: TRBJ1-2
D: .
V: TRBV19

DNA: TGTGCCAGTAGCCGGACTAGCTTCCCCGGGGAGCTGTTTTTT
CDR3: CASSRTSFPGELFF
size: .
J: TRBJ2-2
D: TRBD2
V: TRBV19

DNA: TGTGCCAGCAGCCTTGGTGGGTTCTGGTCGGCGGCCGGGGAGCTGTTTTTT
CDR3: CASSLGGFWSAAGELFF
size: once
J: TRBJ2-2
D: .
V: TRBV5-4

DNA: TGCAGTGCTAGTAGACAGGGACTAGCGGGAGGGCCACAGTTCTTC
CDR3: CSASRQGLAGGPQFF
size: once
J: TRBJ2-1
D: TRBD2
V: TRBV20-1

DNA: TGCGCCAGCAGCTTGGATGGACAGGGTTCTGGAAACACCATATATTTT
CDR3: CASSLDGQGSGNTIYF
size: once
J: TRBJ1-3
D: TRBD1
V: TRBV5-1

DNA: TGTGCCAGCAGCGTAATCCCGTGGACAGGGGGCACCGGGGAGCTGTTTTTT
CDR3: CASSVIPWTGGTGELFF
size: .
J: TRBJ2-2
D: TRBD1
V: TRBV9

DNA: TGTGCCACCACCCCGACTAAGCGGGAGAGGGATGAGCAGTTCTTC
CDR3: CATTPTKRERDEQFF
size: .
J: TRBJ2-1
D: TRBD2
V: TRBV11-2

DNA: TGCGCCAGCAGCCCTAACGGGAGGCTAGACAGTGGGAATGAGCAGTTCTTC
CDR3: CASSPNGRLDSGNEQFF
size: .
J: TRBJ2-1
D: TRBD2
V: TRBV5-1

DNA: TGTGCCAGCAGTTATAGGACAGGGGGAAATGAAAAACTGTTTTTT
CDR3: CASSYRTGGNEKLFF
size: .
J: TRBJ1-4
D: TRBD1
V: TRBV6-5

DNA: TGTGCCAGCAGCCCCAGGGGTGTTGGTAACTATGGCTACACCTTC
CDR3: CASSPRGVGNYGYTF
size: .
J: TRBJ1-2
D: .
V: TRBV3-1/TRBV3-2

DNA: TGCAGTGCTAGTGGCCGGACTAGCGGGAGAGGAACCGGGGAGCTGTTTTTT
CDR3: CSASGRTSGRGTGELFF
size: .
J: TRBJ2-2
D: TRBD2
V: TRBV20-1

DNA: TGCAGCGCTGTCGCGGGGCTCTCCTACGAGCAGTACTTC
CDR3: CSAVAGLSYEQYF
size: .
J: TRBJ2-7
D: .
V: TRBV29-1

DNA: TGTGCCACCAAGGAGGGACCATACGAGCAGTACTTC
CDR3: CATKEGPYEQYF
size: .
J: TRBJ2-7
D: .
V: TRBV10-3

DNA: TGTGCCAGCACCCGGGACAGCCCTGGGGTGACCCAGTACTTC
CDR3: CASTRDSPGVTQYF
size: .
J: TRBJ2-5
D: TRBD1
V: TRBV7-2

DNA: TGTGCCAGCAGCTTAAAAGGAGGAGCGGGAGTGGTGCAGTATTTT
CDR3: CASSLKGGAGVVQYF
size: .
J: TRBJ2-3
D: TRBD2
V: TRBV7-3

DNA: TGTGCCAGCAGCTTTGTCCTAGCGGTCCCTTACAATGAGCAGTTCTTC
CDR3: CASSFVLAVPYNEQFF
size: .
J: TRBJ2-1
D: TRBD2
V: TRBV11-1

DNA: TGTGCCAGCAGTCGGACTATAAGCTCCTACGAGCAGTACTTC
CDR3: CASSRTISSYEQYF
size: .
J: TRBJ2-7
D: .
V: TRBV6-5

DNA: TGTGCCACCCCGGGACAGGGAGCCCACGAGCAGTACTTC
CDR3: CATPGQGAHEQYF
size: .
J: TRBJ2-7
D: TRBD1
V: TRBV7-9

DNA: TGTGCCAGCAGCCCCGGACTAGCGTACAATGAGCAGTTCTTC
CDR3: CASSPGLAYNEQFF
size: .
J: TRBJ2-1
D: TRBD2
V: TRBV11-3

DNA: TGTGCCATCAGTGAACTCGCCGTCACCTACGAGCAGTACTTC
CDR3: CAISELAVTYEQYF
size: .
J: TRBJ2-7
D: .
V: TRBV10-3

DNA: TGTGCCAGCAGTACCCCACTGCGGGAGGTCGCGACCCAGTACTTC
CDR3: CASSTPLREVATQYF
size: .
J: TRBJ2-5
D: TRBD2
V: TRBV6-2/TRBV6-3

DNA: TGTGCCAGTAGTAGGAGGACGCAGGGGCTCGAGACCCAGTACTTC
CDR3: CASSRRTQGLETQYF
size: .
J: TRBJ2-5
D: .
V: TRBV19

DNA: TGTGCCAGCAGACGGTACACTGAAGCTTTCTTT
CDR3: CASRRYTEAFF
size: once
J: TRBJ1-1
D: .
V: TRBV6-5

DNA: TGTGCCACCAGTGACCCAGCGGGGTCCTACAATGAGCAGTTCTTC
CDR3: CATSDPAGSYNEQFF
size: .
J: TRBJ2-1
D: TRBD2
V: TRBV24-1

DNA: TGTGCCACCAGTGATGATCGGACTAGCGGGCACTACAATGAGCAGTTCTTC
CDR3: CATSDDRTSGHYNEQFF
size: .
J: TRBJ2-1
D: TRBD2
V: TRBV24-1

DNA: TGTGCCAGCAGCTTCCTAGTGAACGGCGAGCAGTACTTC
CDR3: CASSFLVNGEQYF
size: few
J: TRBJ2-7
D: .
V: TRBV7-9

DNA: TGTGCCAGCAGCTTAGAAGGACAGGGAAGCCACGAGCAGTACTTC
CDR3: CASSLEGQGSHEQYF
size: .
J: TRBJ2-7
D: TRBD1
V: TRBV11-2

DNA: TGTGCCAGCAGCTTAAGGAGGTCCGGGTACACCGGGGAGCTGTTTTTT
CDR3: CASSLRRSGYTGELFF
size: .
J: TRBJ2-2
D: .
V: TRBV13

DNA: TGCGCCAGCAGTTGGCGGGGGGAGGTAACCTACGAGCAGTACTTC
CDR3: CASSWRGEVTYEQYF
size: once
J: TRBJ2-7
D: TRBD2
V: TRBV5-1

DNA: TGTGCCAGCAGCCAACTTCCGGGACAGGTCTACGAGCAGTACTTC
CDR3: CASSQLPGQVYEQYF
size: .
J: TRBJ2-7
D: TRBD1
V: TRBV4-2

DNA: TGTGCCAGCAGTTACTCATTCTCGAACACTGAAGCTTTCTTT
CDR3: CASSYSFSNTEAFF
size: .
J: TRBJ1-1
D: .
V: TRBV6-5